Listed here are 14 T cell receptor beta chains from one sample, sequenced in a study of T cells in Graves' hyperthyroidism and ophthalmopathy. Researchers amplified the TCR beta CDR3 regions from RNA transcripts. The HTBI set primed first-round TCR CDR3 RT-PCR. TCRdb analysed the multiplex PCR reads with MiXCR anew, one entry per CDR3 protein. The sample contains hundreds of thousands of distinct CDR3 sequences, 11% to 15% of which appear only once. What was sequenced was blood. The receptor source for this set is a young woman with Graves' hyperthyroidism.

This clonotype appeared many times. The chain joins TRBV2 to TRBJ1-1; perhaps TRBD1 as D (6 bases). V gave up 6 bases and J gave up 7 bases, with 15 bases separating them. Germline CDR1 SNHLY, CDR2 FYNNEI. The CDR3 covers 13 residues. The CDR3 loop is CASSDYRVGEAFF. CDR3 sequence (DNA): TGTGCCAGCAGCGACTACAGGGTAGGTGAAGCTTTCTTT.

This clonotype appeared many times. This chain joins TRBV7-2 and TRBJ1-6; D might be TRBD1 (5 bases). V was shortened by 5 bases and J by 6 bases, with 11 bases between the two germline ends. Germline CDR1 reads SGHTA; CDR2 reads FQGNSA. This CDR3 spans 14 amino acids. The DNA for the CDR3 is TGTGCCAGCAGCCCCGGACATAGTAATTCACCCCTCCACTTT. Encoded protein: CASSPGHSNSPLHF.

The genes are TRBV6-1 and TRBJ2-1, with D maybe TRBD1 (5 bases). The ends were cut back, 2 bases at V and 6 bases at J, with 14 bases in the middle. The CDR3 covers 15 residues. Germline values: CDR1 MNHNS, CDR2 SASEGT. The CDR3 region has the DNA TGTGCCAGCAGTGAAATCTTGGGGCTGGGCAATGAGCAGTTCTTC. Its protein is CASSEILGLGNEQFF.

V usage is TRBV27 and J usage is TRBJ2-7; weak D call: TRBD1 (5 bases). CDR1 is MNHEY and CDR2 is SMNVEV in the germline V gene (reference sequence). This CDR3 spans 15 amino acids. Between the trimmed V and J ends, which lost 4 bases and 2 bases, there was a span of 15 bases. This CDR3 is CASSSQDRSPYEQYF. The CDR3 bases are TGTGCCAGCAGTTCGCAAGACAGAAGTCCCTACGAGCAGTACTTC.

This clonotype was seen a handful of times. Given a much more abundant clone one base away, this may be a read error. The V and J genes are TRBV20-1 and TRBJ2-7, with 10 bases lining up with TRBD2. There are 15 residues in the CDR3. J was trimmed by 0 bases and V by 2 bases; bases with no gene match: 4. Germline lookup yields CDR1 DFQATT and CDR2 SNEGSKA (reference sequence). CDR3 nucleotides: TGCAGTGCTAGATATCCTAGCGGGAGCTCCTACGAGCAGTACTTC. Protein: CSARYPSGSSYEQYF.

The chain links TRBV9 to TRBJ2-5; D perhaps matches TRBD2 (6 bases). Germline CDR1 and CDR2: SGDLS and YYNGEE. The CDR3 is 17 residues long. V dropped 4 bases and J dropped 3 bases, with 22 bases sitting between them. The CDR3 sequence is CASSPPHSGLEKETQYF. The CDR3 DNA sequence: TGTGCCAGCAGCCCCCCCCACAGCGGGCTTGAGAAAGAGACCCAGTACTTC.

This clonotype was seen repeatedly, ten times or more. The rearrangement uses TRBV12-3 or TRBV12-4 and TRBJ2-3, with TRBD2 identical over 7 bases. There are 15 residues in the CDR3. The ends lost 6 bases at V and 2 bases at J; junction bases unmatched: 8. CDR3 coding DNA: TGTGCCAGCAGCTTGGGGAGGGGCAACACAGATACGCAGTATTTT. It yields the protein CASSLGRGNTDTQYF.

This clonotype was recorded many times. This chain connects TRBV3-1 to TRBJ2-3; unclear D gene. This CDR3 is 17 amino acids long. Per germline, CDR1 LGHDT and CDR2 YNNKEL (reference sequence). V was shortened by 0 bases and J by 1 base, with 14 bases between the two germline ends. DNA for the CDR3: TGTGCCAGCAGCCAAGACGCGACGAGTTTTGGCACAGATACGCAGTATTTT. Translating gives CASSQDATSFGTDTQYF.

In this sample, this clonotype turned up a few times. The rearrangement links TRBV6-1 to TRBJ2-1; tentatively, D is TRBD2 (5 bases). The germline V gene has CDR1 MNHNS and CDR2 SASEGT. Trimming removed 10 bases at V and 8 bases at J, with 15 bases between. CDR3 size: 12 residues. CDR3 sequence (DNA): TGTGCCACCCAGCTGGGAGTTGATGAGCAGTTCTTC. This sequence encodes CATQLGVDEQFF.

The table lists this clonotype with many counts. The chain carries TRBV7-9 and TRBJ1-1, with D maybe TRBD1 (6 bases). This CDR3 has 18 residues. The germline V gene encodes CDR1 SEHNR and CDR2 FQNEAQ (reference sequence). V dropped 2 bases and J dropped 0 bases, with 19 bases sitting between them. The CDR3 loop is CASSLRPLGGRMNTEAFF. CDR3 bases: TGTGCCAGCAGCTTAAGGCCCCTAGGGGGGCGAATGAACACTGAAGCTTTCTTT.

The table lists this clonotype with a few counts. The chain has TRBV6-1 and TRBJ2-1; D is perhaps TRBD2 (5 bases). CDR3 length: 13 amino acids. From germline, CDR1 is MNHNS and CDR2 SASEGT. V lost 6 bases, J lost 10 bases, and 16 bases lay in between. The CDR3 DNA reads as TGTGCCAGCAGCTCTTCGACGGGGTGGGAGCAGTTCTTC. Its protein product is CASSSSTGWEQFF.

The chain uses TRBV5-8 and TRBJ2-2; D possibly corresponds to TRBD1 (5 bases). The CDR3 runs to 16 residues. Trimming shortened V by 3 bases and J by 3 bases, and 15 bases separated the two germline ends. In germline, CDR1 is SGHTS, CDR2 YDEGEE. The DNA for the CDR3 is TGTGCCAGCAGCTCCCGGTGGCGACAGCACACCGGGGAGCTGTTTTTT. It translates to CASSSRWRQHTGELFF.

This clonotype came up many times. V gene TRBV30 combines with J gene TRBJ1-6, with 7 nucleotides matching TRBD1. From germline, CDR1 is GTSNPN and CDR2 SVGIG (reference sequence). The V gene end was trimmed by 4 bases and the J gene end by 7 bases; junction bases not matched to a gene: 10. The CDR3 contains 15 residues. CDR3 coding DNA: TGTGCCTGGAACACAGGGGCCCCCCGCAATTCACCCCTCCACTTT. Translated: CAWNTGAPRNSPLHF. The full variable domain, in which reference TRBV30 and TRBJ1-6 provide the parts outside the CDR3, is SQTIHQWPATLVQPVGSPLSLECTVEGTSNPNLYWYRQAAGRGLQLLFYSVGIGQISSEVPQNLSASRPQDRQFILSSKKLLLSDSGFYLCAWNTGAPRNSPLHFGNGTRLTVT.

The sample holds a few counts of this clonotype. In nucleotides, the CDR3 is TGTGCCAGTAGTGCACGGACAGGGCGGGGGAATCAGCCCCAGCATTTT. Translation: CASSARTGRGNQPQHF. V is TRBV19 and J is TRBJ1-5; 8 nucleotides agree with TRBD1. Germline V CDR1 and CDR2: LNHDA, SQIVND (reference sequence). J was trimmed by 4 bases and V by 5 bases; bases with no gene match: 10. The CDR3 is made up of 16 amino acids.